Listed below are T cell receptor beta chains from one sample, sequenced in a study of OX40 agonist ivuxolimab in advanced cancers. This table comes from immunoSEQ multiplex PCR, and its TCRdb copy is limited to in-frame clones, with some not included. The sample carries about 76,000 clones, over 70% recorded once. The material sequenced was CD4+ or CD8+ T cells sorted from blood, taken in a trial of the OX40 agonist ivuxolimab. All receptors derive from an adult with an advanced solid tumor such as melanoma, head and neck, liver or kidney cancer. The CDR3 runs from the conserved cysteine through the conserved F or W. D genes are given only for firm matches. Clone size is shown for a subset of rows, as once, few, many or a class of expanded clone.

J gene: TRBJ2-2; D gene: -; V gene: TRBV11-1; clone size: -; CDR3 protein: CASSPRGGDPNTGELFF; CDR3 DNA: TGTGCCAGCAGCCCCCGGGGCGGGGACCCGAACACCGGGGAGCTGTTTTTT
J gene: TRBJ2-1; D gene: -; V gene: TRBV2; clone size: -; CDR3 protein: CATPDKTYNEQFF; CDR3 DNA: TGTGCCACTCCGGACAAGACCTACAATGAGCAGTTCTTC
J gene: TRBJ2-7; D gene: -; V gene: TRBV5-1; clone size: -; CDR3 protein: CASSSAGARGSYEQYF; CDR3 DNA: TGCGCCAGCAGCTCGGCAGGGGCCAGGGGTTCGTACGAGCAGTACTTC
J gene: TRBJ1-1; D gene: -; V gene: TRBV7-2; clone size: -; CDR3 protein: CASSLVPVNTEAFF; CDR3 DNA: TGTGCCAGCAGCCTCGTCCCGGTGAACACTGAAGCTTTCTTT
J gene: TRBJ1-1; D gene: -; V gene: TRBV30; clone size: -; CDR3 protein: CAWSVRGQWNTEAFF; CDR3 DNA: TGTGCCTGGAGTGTACGTGGGCAGTGGAACACTGAAGCTTTCTTT
J gene: TRBJ1-2; D gene: -; V gene: TRBV4-2; clone size: few; CDR3 protein: CASSQEQGAAYYGYTF; CDR3 DNA: TGTGCCAGCAGCCAAGAGCAAGGGGCGGCGTACTATGGCTACACCTTC
J gene: TRBJ1-6; D gene: -; V gene: TRBV6-5; clone size: -; CDR3 protein: CASSFRDEDSPLHF; CDR3 DNA: TGTGCCAGCAGTTTCCGGGACGAAGATTCACCCCTCCACTTT
J gene: TRBJ2-5; D gene: TRBD1; V gene: TRBV18; clone size: once; CDR3 protein: CASSPGTGGEETQYF; CDR3 DNA: TGTGCCAGCTCACCAGGGACAGGGGGCGAAGAGACCCAGTACTTC
J gene: TRBJ1-2; D gene: -; V gene: TRBV7-2; clone size: -; CDR3 protein: CASSLLNYGYTF; CDR3 DNA: TGTGCCAGCAGCCTTCTCAACTATGGCTACACCTTC
J gene: TRBJ2-3; D gene: -; V gene: TRBV6-4; clone size: once; CDR3 protein: CASSDGSSTDTQYF; CDR3 DNA: TGTGCCAGCAGTGACGGATCTAGCACAGATACGCAGTATTTT
J gene: TRBJ2-7; D gene: -; V gene: TRBV7-9; clone size: once; CDR3 protein: CASSLRGRGYDEQYF; CDR3 DNA: TGTGCCAGCAGCCTGCGTGGTAGGGGGTACGACGAGCAGTACTTC
J gene: TRBJ2-5; D gene: -; V gene: TRBV29-1; clone size: -; CDR3 protein: CSDSQGWGETQYF; CDR3 DNA: TGCAGCGATTCACAGGGATGGGGAGAGACCCAGTACTTC
J gene: TRBJ2-3; D gene: -; V gene: TRBV9; clone size: -; CDR3 protein: CASDQSGRLGTDTQYF; CDR3 DNA: TGTGCCAGCGATCAGAGCGGACGGCTGGGCACAGATACGCAGTATTTT
J gene: TRBJ1-6; D gene: -; V gene: TRBV19; clone size: -; CDR3 protein: CASSFVKPESPLHF; CDR3 DNA: TGTGCCAGTAGTTTTGTGAAACCCGAGTCACCCCTCCACTTT
J gene: TRBJ2-7; D gene: -; V gene: TRBV6-5; clone size: -; CDR3 protein: CASSRGDFYEQYF; CDR3 DNA: TGTGCCAGCAGCCGAGGGGACTTCTACGAGCAGTACTTC
J gene: TRBJ2-7; D gene: -; V gene: TRBV6-6; clone size: -; CDR3 protein: CASSSDPSYEQYF; CDR3 DNA: TGTGCCAGCAGTTCTGACCCCTCCTACGAGCAGTACTTC
J gene: TRBJ2-3; D gene: -; V gene: TRBV30; clone size: -; CDR3 protein: CAWSQGGDTQYF; CDR3 DNA: TGTGCCTGGAGCCAGGGGGGGGATACGCAGTATTTT
J gene: TRBJ2-3; D gene: -; V gene: TRBV5-6; clone size: -; CDR3 protein: CASSLGGRDADTQYF; CDR3 DNA: TGTGCCAGCAGCTTGGGGGGGCGCGACGCAGATACGCAGTATTTT
J gene: TRBJ2-5; D gene: TRBD1; V gene: TRBV28; clone size: -; CDR3 protein: CASSPNRQGRNRKTQYF; CDR3 DNA: TGTGCCAGCAGCCCAAACCGACAGGGAAGGAACAGGAAGACCCAGTACTTC
J gene: TRBJ2-2; D gene: -; V gene: TRBV30; clone size: -; CDR3 protein: CAYPVSGSTGELFF; CDR3 DNA: TGTGCCTACCCAGTATCAGGTTCCACCGGGGAGCTGTTTTTT
J gene: TRBJ1-5; D gene: TRBD1; V gene: TRBV7-9; clone size: -; CDR3 protein: CASSLMTGGAGNQPQHF; CDR3 DNA: TGTGCCAGCAGCTTAATGACAGGGGGCGCTGGCAATCAGCCCCAGCATTTT
J gene: TRBJ2-7; D gene: -; V gene: TRBV18; clone size: -; CDR3 protein: CASSLSGTLYEQYF; CDR3 DNA: TGTGCCAGCTCACTGTCGGGGACACTCTACGAGCAGTACTTC
J gene: TRBJ2-1; D gene: TRBD1; V gene: TRBV7-9; clone size: -; CDR3 protein: CASSLAGGQDEQFF; CDR3 DNA: TGTGCCAGCAGCTTAGCGGGGGGACAGGATGAGCAGTTCTTC
J gene: TRBJ2-7; D gene: -; V gene: TRBV5-1; clone size: -; CDR3 protein: CASSLGQSDDEQYF; CDR3 DNA: TGCGCCAGCAGCTTGGGACAGAGTGACGACGAGCAGTACTTC
J gene: TRBJ1-2; D gene: -; V gene: TRBV4-3; clone size: -; CDR3 protein: CASSQGDFYTF; CDR3 DNA: TGCGCCAGCAGCCAGGGAGACTTCTACACCTTC
J gene: TRBJ2-2; D gene: TRBD1; V gene: TRBV9; clone size: -; CDR3 protein: CASSQMTGGFTGELFF; CDR3 DNA: TGTGCCAGCAGCCAAATGACAGGGGGCTTTACCGGGGAGCTGTTTTTT
J gene: TRBJ2-5; D gene: TRBD1; V gene: TRBV5-1; clone size: -; CDR3 protein: CASSLDPGGQETQYF; CDR3 DNA: TGCGCCAGCAGCTTGGATCCAGGGGGCCAAGAGACCCAGTACTTC
J gene: TRBJ1-2; D gene: -; V gene: TRBV11-3; clone size: -; CDR3 protein: CASSLSGADGANYGYTF; CDR3 DNA: TGTGCCAGCAGCTTAAGTGGGGCCGACGGTGCTAACTATGGCTACACCTTC
J gene: TRBJ2-7; D gene: -; V gene: TRBV18; clone size: -; CDR3 protein: CASSLPSFGQYF; CDR3 DNA: TGTGCCAGCTCACTCCCCTCATTTGGGCAGTACTTC
J gene: TRBJ2-7; D gene: TRBD2; V gene: TRBV28; clone size: once; CDR3 protein: CASSSAGTSDHEQYF; CDR3 DNA: TGTGCCAGCAGTTCAGCCGGGACTAGCGACCACGAGCAGTACTTC
J gene: TRBJ1-5; D gene: -; V gene: TRBV5-3; clone size: -; CDR3 protein: CARKRKGTDQPQHF; CDR3 DNA: TGTGCCAGAAAGAGGAAGGGGACTGATCAGCCCCAGCATTTT
J gene: TRBJ1-2; D gene: -; V gene: TRBV6-1; clone size: -; CDR3 protein: CASSEEIGRENYGYTF; CDR3 DNA: TGTGCCAGCAGTGAAGAGATAGGCAGGGAGAACTATGGCTACACCTTC
J gene: TRBJ2-7; D gene: -; V gene: TRBV7-9; clone size: -; CDR3 protein: CASSSWGVSYEQYF; CDR3 DNA: TGTGCCAGCAGCTCCTGGGGCGTCTCCTACGAGCAGTACTTC
J gene: TRBJ1-4; D gene: -; V gene: TRBV18; clone size: -; CDR3 protein: CASSPDSEDEKLFF; CDR3 DNA: TGTGCCAGCTCACCTGACAGCGAGGATGAAAAACTGTTTTTT
J gene: TRBJ2-5; D gene: TRBD2; V gene: TRBV18; clone size: once; CDR3 protein: CASSLAGTTPNSETQYF; CDR3 DNA: TGTGCCAGCTCACTAGCCGGGACTACACCTAATTCGGAGACCCAGTACTTC
J gene: TRBJ2-7; D gene: -; V gene: TRBV7-2; clone size: -; CDR3 protein: CASSLGPGTPKEQYF; CDR3 DNA: TGTGCCAGCAGCTTAGGTCCGGGTACGCCTAAGGAGCAGTACTTC
J gene: TRBJ1-1; D gene: TRBD1; V gene: TRBV6-5; clone size: -; CDR3 protein: CASRTGPGTEAFF; CDR3 DNA: TGTGCCAGCAGGACAGGGCCGGGGACTGAAGCTTTCTTT
J gene: TRBJ2-1; D gene: TRBD1; V gene: TRBV18; clone size: -; CDR3 protein: CASSSPGQIYNEQFF; CDR3 DNA: TGTGCCAGCTCATCCCCGGGACAGATTTACAATGAGCAGTTCTTC
J gene: TRBJ1-6; D gene: -; V gene: TRBV5-1; clone size: few; CDR3 protein: CASSPGTGDSPLHF; CDR3 DNA: TGCGCCAGCAGCCCCGGGACTGGGGATTCACCCCTCCACTTT
J gene: TRBJ1-3; D gene: -; V gene: TRBV9; clone size: -; CDR3 protein: CASSARTGLSGNTIYF; CDR3 DNA: TGTGCCAGCAGCGCCCGGACGGGGCTCTCTGGAAACACCATATATTTT
J gene: TRBJ2-2; D gene: TRBD1; V gene: TRBV7-3; clone size: -; CDR3 protein: CASSLINVRGQATSSGTDTGELFF; CDR3 DNA: TGTGCCAGCAGCTTAATTAACGTTAGGGGACAGGCCACCTCTAGTGGAACTGACACCGGGGAGCTGTTTTTT
J gene: TRBJ2-1; D gene: TRBD2; V gene: TRBV7-8; clone size: -; CDR3 protein: CASMGGTIDYNEQFF; CDR3 DNA: TGTGCCAGCATGGGGGGGACCATAGATTACAATGAGCAGTTCTTC
J gene: TRBJ1-2; D gene: TRBD1; V gene: TRBV11-3; clone size: -; CDR3 protein: CASSLELARGDYGYTF; CDR3 DNA: TGTGCCAGCAGCTTAGAACTTGCCAGGGGGGACTATGGCTACACCTTC
J gene: TRBJ1-6; D gene: -; V gene: TRBV7-9; clone size: -; CDR3 protein: CASSLRLSSYNSPLHF; CDR3 DNA: TGTGCCAGCAGCTTACGGCTCAGCTCCTATAATTCACCCCTCCACTTT
J gene: TRBJ2-7; D gene: -; V gene: TRBV27; clone size: -; CDR3 protein: CASSFVLAPYEQYF; CDR3 DNA: TGTGCCAGCAGTTTTGTTCTTGCACCCTACGAGCAGTACTTC
J gene: TRBJ1-4; D gene: -; V gene: TRBV7-9; clone size: -; CDR3 protein: CASSLVGESIEKLFF; CDR3 DNA: TGTGCCAGCAGCTTAGTGGGGGAGTCGATTGAAAAACTGTTTTTT
J gene: TRBJ1-1; D gene: TRBD1; V gene: TRBV18; clone size: -; CDR3 protein: CASSPGQGNTEAFF; CDR3 DNA: TGTGCCAGCTCACCGGGACAGGGGAACACTGAAGCTTTCTTT
J gene: TRBJ2-1; D gene: TRBD2; V gene: TRBV7-9; clone size: -; CDR3 protein: CASSLGGLAGADNEQFF; CDR3 DNA: TGTGCCAGCAGCTTAGGAGGACTAGCGGGAGCTGACAATGAGCAGTTCTTC
J gene: TRBJ1-1; D gene: TRBD1; V gene: TRBV6-6; clone size: -; CDR3 protein: CASSLGTGSTEAFF; CDR3 DNA: TGTGCCAGCAGTTTAGGGACAGGGAGCACTGAAGCTTTCTTT
J gene: TRBJ2-7; D gene: TRBD2; V gene: TRBV5-1; clone size: -; CDR3 protein: CASSLASGGEYEQYF; CDR3 DNA: TGCGCCAGCAGCTTGGCCAGCGGGGGGGAATACGAGCAGTACTTC
J gene: TRBJ2-3; D gene: -; V gene: TRBV30; clone size: -; CDR3 protein: CAWSVLDFSTDTQYF; CDR3 DNA: TGTGCCTGGAGTGTACTAGACTTTAGCACAGATACGCAGTATTTT
J gene: TRBJ1-2; D gene: -; V gene: TRBV5-1; clone size: few; CDR3 protein: CASSPVFGDYGYTF; CDR3 DNA: TGCGCCAGCAGCCCGGTATTCGGGGACTATGGCTACACCTTC